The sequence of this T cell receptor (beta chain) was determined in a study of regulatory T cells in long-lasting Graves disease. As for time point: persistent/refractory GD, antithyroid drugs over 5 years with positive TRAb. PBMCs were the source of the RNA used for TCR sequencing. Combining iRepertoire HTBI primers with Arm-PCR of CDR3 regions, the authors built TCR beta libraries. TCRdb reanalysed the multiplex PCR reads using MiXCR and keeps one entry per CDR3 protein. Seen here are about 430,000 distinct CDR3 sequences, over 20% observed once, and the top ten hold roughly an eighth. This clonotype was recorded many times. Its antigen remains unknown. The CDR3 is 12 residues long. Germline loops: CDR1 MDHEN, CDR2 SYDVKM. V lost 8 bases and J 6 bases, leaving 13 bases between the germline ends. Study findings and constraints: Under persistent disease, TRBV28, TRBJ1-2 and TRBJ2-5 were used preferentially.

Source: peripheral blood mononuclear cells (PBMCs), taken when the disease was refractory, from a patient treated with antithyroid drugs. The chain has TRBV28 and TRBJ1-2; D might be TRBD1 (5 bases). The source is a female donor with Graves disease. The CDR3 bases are TGTGCCAGCTCTGACAGCCTAGATGGCTACACCTTC. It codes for CASSDSLDGYTF.